The clone carrying this T cell receptor (beta chain) was seen once. Its antigen is unknown. The CDR3 is 15 amino acids. V shed 4 bases, J shed 2 bases, and the junction held 4 bases outside the gene matches. Germline values: CDR1 SGDLS, CDR2 YYNGEE. CD8 cells regarded as naive lacked CD45RO, were positively chosen for CCR7, and omitted terminally differentiated effector memory CD45RA+ cells. The data originate from a study of shared clonotypes between healthy human individuals. About the study: The study used three CD4 naive, three CD4 memory, two CD8 naive and one CD8 memory plate per donor. Overall study results and limits: Naive subsets typically showed greater estimated richness than memory subsets. Generation probability values for non-shared clonotypes were lower than those for clonotypes shared by all four donors.

Assay: immunoSEQ multiplex PCR; the TCRdb copy retains only in-frame clones and omits some. The data hold a few hundred thousand clones, with around 95% observed a single time. This chain connects TRBV9 to TRBJ2-1; 9 bases match TRBD1. This sequence originates from a woman in her 30s in good health. Input material: naive CD8+ T cells sorted from blood. The CDR3 loop reads CASSPGTGTYNEQFF. CDR3 DNA sequence: TGTGCCAGCAGCCCCGGGACAGGGACCTACAATGAGCAGTTCTTC.